This TCR beta chain came from a study of blood T cell repertoires in COVID-19. Study-wide context: The United States, Italy and Spain were the sources of the acute and convalescent COVID-19 samples. Nucleic acid was either cDNA or gDNA, and it came from T cells, B-cell-depleted T cells, or PBMCs.

Original data processing: Amplification of reference gene primers provided the estimated nucleated cell counts. The repertoire was sequenced with immunoSEQ multiplex PCR; TCRdb's copy has only in-frame clones and lacks some. The V and J calls and the clone size are those of that table, but D and trimming were determined from the DNA. Counted here are under 15,000 clones, 90% occurring once; the ten biggest clones make up less than 25%. The CDR3 length is 16 residues. The chain joins TRBV21-1 to TRBJ1-1; TRBD1, as called in the table, went unchecked against the DNA. TRBV21-1 is an annotated pseudogene. The sample consisted of peripheral blood. This TCR was recovered from a human donor with active COVID-19. The donor label of this sample is uncertain. CDR3 in DNA: TGTGCCAGCAGCAAATGGGGTACAGGGTTGAACACTGAAGCTTTCTTT. Amino acid sequence: CASSKWGTGLNTEAFF.